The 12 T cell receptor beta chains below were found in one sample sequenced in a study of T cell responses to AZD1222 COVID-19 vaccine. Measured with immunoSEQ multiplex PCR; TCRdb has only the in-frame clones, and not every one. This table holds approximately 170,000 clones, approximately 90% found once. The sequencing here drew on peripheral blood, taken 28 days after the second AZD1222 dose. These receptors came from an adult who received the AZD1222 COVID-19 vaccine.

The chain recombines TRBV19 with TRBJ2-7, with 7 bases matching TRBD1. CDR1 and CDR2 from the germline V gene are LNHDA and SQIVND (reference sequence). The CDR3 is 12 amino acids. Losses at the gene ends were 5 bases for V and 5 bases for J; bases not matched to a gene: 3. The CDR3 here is CASSPDRDEQYF. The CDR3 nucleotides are TGTGCCAGTAGTCCCGACAGGGACGAGCAGTACTTC.

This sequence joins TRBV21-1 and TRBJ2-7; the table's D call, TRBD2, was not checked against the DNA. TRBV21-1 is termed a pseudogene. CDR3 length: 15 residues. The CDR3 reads CASKGLAGDSYEQYF. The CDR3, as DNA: TGTGCCAGCAAGGGACTAGCGGGTGATTCCTACGAGCAGTACTTC.

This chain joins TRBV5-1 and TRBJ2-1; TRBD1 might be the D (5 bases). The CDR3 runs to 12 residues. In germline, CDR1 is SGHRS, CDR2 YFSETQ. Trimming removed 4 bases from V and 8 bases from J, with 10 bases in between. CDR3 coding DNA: TGCGCCAGCAGCCAGACAGAAGATGAGCAGTTCTTC. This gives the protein CASSQTEDEQFF.

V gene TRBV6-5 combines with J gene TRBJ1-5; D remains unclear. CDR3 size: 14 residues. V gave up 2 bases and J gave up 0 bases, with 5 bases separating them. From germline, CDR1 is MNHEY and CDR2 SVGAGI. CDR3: CASSYRYSNQPQHF. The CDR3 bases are TGTGCCAGCAGTTACAGATATAGCAATCAGCCCCAGCATTTT.

The CDR3 nucleotides are TGTGCCAGCAGCGCACAGGGGGCACAAACCGCAGATACGCAGTATTTT. Translating gives CASSAQGAQTADTQYF. The rearrangement links TRBV9 to TRBJ2-3; 9 bases map to TRBD1. Germline assignment: CDR1 SGDLS and CDR2 YYNGEE. The trim removed 3 bases at V and 4 bases at J, leaving 9 bases unmatched. The CDR3 length is 16 residues.

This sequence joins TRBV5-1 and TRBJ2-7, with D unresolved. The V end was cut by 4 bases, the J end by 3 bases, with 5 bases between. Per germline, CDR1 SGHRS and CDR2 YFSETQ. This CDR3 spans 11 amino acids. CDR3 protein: CASSRRYEQYF. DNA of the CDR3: TGCGCCAGCAGCCGACGCTACGAGCAGTACTTC.

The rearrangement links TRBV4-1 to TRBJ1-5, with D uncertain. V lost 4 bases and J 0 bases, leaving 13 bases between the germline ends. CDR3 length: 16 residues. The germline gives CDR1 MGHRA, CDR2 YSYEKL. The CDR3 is CASSLRPPYSNQPQHF. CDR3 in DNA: TGCGCCAGCAGCCTCCGGCCTCCCTATAGCAATCAGCCCCAGCATTTT.

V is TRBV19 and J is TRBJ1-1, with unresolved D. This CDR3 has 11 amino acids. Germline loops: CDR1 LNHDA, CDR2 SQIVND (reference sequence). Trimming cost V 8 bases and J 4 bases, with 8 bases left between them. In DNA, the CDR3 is TGTGCCAGTGTTTGGGGCACTGAAGCTTTCTTT. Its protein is CASVWGTEAFF.

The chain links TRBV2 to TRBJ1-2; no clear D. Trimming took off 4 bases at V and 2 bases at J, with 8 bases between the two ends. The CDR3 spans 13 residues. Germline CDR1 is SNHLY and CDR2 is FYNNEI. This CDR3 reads CASSADGNYGYTF. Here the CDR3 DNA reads TGTGCCAGCAGTGCCGACGGAAACTATGGCTACACCTTC.

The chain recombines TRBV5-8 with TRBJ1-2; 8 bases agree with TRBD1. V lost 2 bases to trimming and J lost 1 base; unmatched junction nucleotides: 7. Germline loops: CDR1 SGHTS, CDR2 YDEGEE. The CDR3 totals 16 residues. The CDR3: CASSFGQGPLNYGYTF. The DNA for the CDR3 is TGTGCCAGCAGCTTCGGACAGGGTCCTCTTAACTATGGCTACACCTTC.

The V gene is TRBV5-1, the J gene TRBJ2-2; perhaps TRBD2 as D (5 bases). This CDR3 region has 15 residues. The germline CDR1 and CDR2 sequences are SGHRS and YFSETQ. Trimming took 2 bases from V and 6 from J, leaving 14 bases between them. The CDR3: CASSFILGDPGELFF. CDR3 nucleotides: TGCGCCAGCAGCTTCATACTCGGGGATCCCGGGGAGCTGTTTTTT.

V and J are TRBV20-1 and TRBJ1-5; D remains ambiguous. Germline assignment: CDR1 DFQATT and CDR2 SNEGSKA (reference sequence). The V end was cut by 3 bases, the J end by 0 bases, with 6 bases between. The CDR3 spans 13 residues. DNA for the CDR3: TGCAGTGCTAGTGGCAGTAGCAATCAGCCCCAGCATTTT. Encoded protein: CSASGSSNQPQHF.